Shown below are 18 T cell receptor beta chains from a single sample sequenced in a study of T-cell memory formation after mild COVID-19. TCRdb recomputed calls from the 5' RACE reads with MiXCR, one row per CDR3 protein. This table has some 190,000 distinct CDR3 sequences, around 16% appearing once. The source material was PBMCs or a T cell subset sorted from them (not recorded which). All receptors come from an adult woman who had mild COVID-19 (a few samples of this study predate the infection). Cell type and time point are not known.

A few counts support this clonotype. The genes are TRBV6-2 or TRBV6-3 and TRBJ2-5, with TRBD2 matching over 8 bases. V shed 2 bases and J 2 bases; nucleotides not matched to a gene: 7. Germline V lookup: CDR1 MNHEY, CDR2 SVGEGT. The CDR3 length is 16 residues. The CDR3 region has the DNA TGTGCCAGCAGTTACAAGGCGGGAGGAGTACAAGAGACCCAGTACTTC. The encoded protein is CASSYKAGGVQETQYF.

The sample holds a few counts of this clonotype. The chain has TRBV27 and TRBJ2-6; D gene ambiguous. This CDR3 is 15 amino acids long. In germline, CDR1 is MNHEY, CDR2 SMNVEV (reference sequence). V shed 2 bases and J shed 0 bases, with 5 bases lying between them. CDR3 in amino acids: CASSLKSSGANVLTF. CDR3 coding DNA: TGTGCCAGCAGTTTAAAGAGCTCTGGGGCCAACGTCCTGACTTTC.

The chain has TRBV3-1 and TRBJ2-2, with 13 bases fitting TRBD2. V shed 4 bases and J 0 bases; nucleotides not matched to a gene: 5. The germline V gene has CDR1 LGHDT and CDR2 YNNKEL (reference sequence). This CDR3 is built from 18 residues. CDR3 coding DNA: TGTGCCAGCAGCCTAGGACTAGCGGGGGACACGAACACCGGGGAGCTGTTTTTT. This codes for CASSLGLAGDTNTGELFF.

A remark on this clonotype: A much larger clonotype is one base distant, so this may be a read error. The CDR3 sequence is CASSQVSYGYTF. As DNA, the CDR3 is TGTGCCAGCAGCCAAGTTAGCTATGGCTACACCTTC. The V call is TRBV3-1, the J call TRBJ1-2; no reliable D call. V lost 1 base, J lost 4 bases, and 4 bases lay in between. Germline V lookup: CDR1 LGHDT, CDR2 YNNKEL (reference sequence). The CDR3 runs to 12 residues.

This clonotype was detected a few times. The V and J genes are TRBV5-1 and TRBJ2-1; D tentatively fits TRBD1 or TRBD2 (7 bases each). CDR1 and CDR2 (germline): SGHRS, YFSETQ. This CDR3 is built from 14 residues. Trimming shortened V by 5 bases and J by 5 bases, and 14 bases separated the two germline ends. CDR3 in amino acids: CASRVQGGHNEQFF. The CDR3 nucleotides read TGCGCCAGCAGAGTCCAGGGGGGGCACAATGAGCAGTTCTTC.

This clonotype was detected only a few times. This rearrangement joins TRBV29-1 to TRBJ1-1; a possible D gene is TRBD1 (6 bases). The CDR3 contains 14 residues. The germline gives CDR1 SQVTM, CDR2 ANQGSEA. V was cut by 7 bases and J by 4 bases, with 19 bases left in between. CDR3 DNA: TGCAGCGCTCGAGATAGGGGGATTATCACTGAAGCTTTCTTT. As protein: CSARDRGIITEAFF.

This clonotype came up many times. J is TRBJ1-5 and V is TRBV3-1; 7 nucleotides align to TRBD1. This CDR3 region has 15 residues. Germline CDR1 reads LGHDT; CDR2 reads YNNKEL (reference sequence). The ends lost 4 bases at V and 0 bases at J; junction bases unmatched: 3. The CDR3 DNA reads as TGTGCCAGCAGCCGAGACAGGGATAGCAATCAGCCCCAGCATTTT. Its protein product is CASSRDRDSNQPQHF.

This clonotype has more than one count but fewer than ten. V gene TRBV20-1 combines with J gene TRBJ1-4; TRBD1 matches at 9 bases. Germline lookup yields CDR1 DFQATT and CDR2 SNEGSKA (reference sequence). Germline trimming cut 0 bases from V and 13 bases from J; bases unmatched to any gene: 12. The CDR3 is 15 amino acids. The CDR3 loop is CSARDRLRQGVGLFF. DNA for the CDR3: TGCAGTGCTAGAGATCGATTGAGACAGGGGGTAGGACTGTTTTTT.

This clonotype occurred many times. The CDR3 DNA reads as TGTGCCAGCAGTGTTCGGCAGGGGAAGACCCAGTACTTC. Translation gives CASSVRQGKTQYF. The chain uses TRBV2 and TRBJ2-5; D is possibly TRBD1 (6 bases). V was shortened by 4 bases and J by 6 bases, with 12 bases between the two germline ends. The CDR3 totals 13 residues. Germline V gene sequence: CDR1 SNHLY, CDR2 FYNNEI.

This clonotype came up a few times. The genes are TRBV20-1 and TRBJ1-6, with a possible D match to TRBD1 (6 bases). V was pared by 5 bases and J by 7 bases, with 18 bases between. Germline V gives CDR1 DFQATT, CDR2 SNEGSKA (reference sequence). This CDR3 contains 15 residues. CDR3 bases: TGCAGTGCTCCCCTCGGGGGCCACAGGAATTCACCCCTCCACTTT. This translates into CSAPLGGHRNSPLHF.

V gene TRBV5-1 combines with J gene TRBJ2-7, with D perhaps TRBD1 (6 bases). Germline assignment: CDR1 SGHRS and CDR2 YFSETQ. Trimming took off 0 bases at V and 2 bases at J, with 9 bases between the two ends. This CDR3 contains 14 residues. CDR3: CASSLVQGTYEQYF. CDR3 DNA sequence: TGCGCCAGCAGCTTGGTACAGGGTACCTACGAGCAGTACTTC.

This clonotype was recorded a few times. The chain couples TRBV24-1 to TRBJ2-3; TRBD2 might be the D (6 bases). The germline V gene encodes CDR1 KGHDR and CDR2 SFDVKD. Trimming took off 3 bases at V and 2 bases at J, with 14 bases between the two ends. This CDR3 region has 16 residues. In nucleotides, the CDR3 is TGTGCCACCAGTGATGTGTTGGGGGAGGACACAGATACGCAGTATTTT. This encodes CATSDVLGEDTDTQYF.

This chain links TRBV19 with TRBJ2-7; 8 positions match TRBD1. The CDR3 runs to 15 residues. Germline CDR1 is LNHDA and CDR2 is SQIVND (reference sequence). Trimming at V came to 7 bases and at J to 5 bases, leaving 13 bases not matched to a gene. CDR3 DNA: TGTGCCAGTACAACCACCGGGACAGGTTCGAACGAGCAGTACTTC. This sequence encodes CASTTTGTGSNEQYF.

This clonotype has a count of ten or more. The rearrangement links TRBV5-1 to TRBJ2-3; D ambiguous. The CDR3 sequence is 14 residues long. V lost 4 bases to trimming and J lost 2 bases, with 11 bases between them. Per germline, CDR1 SGHRS and CDR2 YFSETQ. CDR3 region: CASSPSSNTDTQYF. The CDR3, as DNA: TGCGCCAGCAGCCCATCGTCAAACACAGATACGCAGTATTTT.

This clonotype showed up just a few times. The J gene is TRBJ1-1, the V gene TRBV9, with unresolved D. The V and J ends lost 0 bases and 1 base respectively, with 4 bases between them. This CDR3 is 13 amino acids long. Germline CDR1 SGDLS, CDR2 YYNGEE. For the CDR3, the DNA is TGTGCCAGCAGCGTAGGACCGAACACTGAAGCTTTCTTT. Translation gives CASSVGPNTEAFF.

This sequence joins TRBV5-1 and TRBJ2-3; TRBD2 matches at 8 bases. The ends lost 3 bases at V and 0 bases at J; junction bases unmatched: 3. Germline V CDR1 and CDR2: SGHRS, YFSETQ. This CDR3 comprises 15 residues. In DNA form, the CDR3 reads TGCGCCAGCAGCTCCAGCGGGGGCAGCACAGATACGCAGTATTTT. Translating it yields CASSSSGGSTDTQYF.

This clonotype was counted many times. The CDR3: CSARDEEGNGYTF. The CDR3, as DNA: TGCAGTGCTAGAGATGAGGAGGGTAATGGCTACACCTTC. The chain uses TRBV20-1 and TRBJ1-2; D is undetermined. V gave up 0 bases and J gave up 6 bases, with 11 bases separating them. CDR1 is DFQATT, CDR2 SNEGSKA, per germline (reference sequence). There are 13 residues in the CDR3.

The CDR3 loop is CASSPIAGTNEQFF. DNA for the CDR3: TGCGCCAGCAGCCCGATAGCGGGAACCAATGAGCAGTTCTTC. The rearrangement uses TRBV5-1 and TRBJ2-1, with 8 bases that match TRBD2. The germline gives CDR1 SGHRS, CDR2 YFSETQ. The CDR3 loop spans 14 amino acids. The junction had 6 bases not matched to a gene; V was cut back by 4 bases and J by 6 bases.